The source of this TCR beta chain is a study of T cell changes during pregnancy in multiple sclerosis. TCRdb's copy holds only in-frame clones and misses some; the assay was immunoSEQ multiplex PCR. Among approximately 80,000 clones listed, approximately 92% were seen once. V shed 1 base and J shed 11 bases, with 11 bases lying between them. The CDR3 spans 12 residues. Germline CDR1 reads SGHDN; CDR2 reads FVKESK. The rearrangement uses TRBV14 and TRBJ1-1; D not resolved. The TCR originated in a female donor in good health, enrolled as a control in a pregnancy study. This specimen consisted of peripheral blood, obtained in the second trimester of pregnancy. The CDR3 loop reads CASSQGYRKAFF. Here the CDR3 DNA reads TGTGCCAGCAGCCAAGGGTACAGAAAGGCTTTCTTT.